The rows below give T cell receptor beta chains drawn from one sample of a study of beta chain features in type 1 diabetes. Clones were read by immunoSEQ multiplex PCR, and TCRdb kept only the in-frame ones, dropping some. This sample yields a few hundred thousand clones, of which 7.5% to 10% are seen a single time; under 0.035% belongs to the top ten. Sequenced: naive CD4+ T cells from blood. The receptors shown here come from a woman aged 18-35 years in good health. CDR3s include the opening cysteine and the closing phenylalanine or tryptophan. A D gene is named only where the DNA matches it firmly. Only some rows state a clone size, as once, few, many or a class for expanded clones.

>TRBV30|NA|TRBD2|TRBJ2-1
CAWSREGNEQFF
TGTGCCTGGAGCAGGGAGGGCAATGAGCAGTTCTTC
>TRBV2|NA|NA|TRBJ1-1
CASSEFRNTEAFF
TGTGCCAGCAGTGAATTCAGGAACACTGAAGCTTTCTTT
>TRBV19|NA|NA|TRBJ1-1
CASSIEGLGATEAFF
TGTGCCAGTAGTATCGAGGGTTTGGGGGCCACTGAAGCTTTCTTT
>TRBV30|many|NA|TRBJ1-1
CAWTGLQLAFF
TGTGCCTGGACGGGACTGCAGCTCGCTTTCTTT
>TRBV19|few|TRBD1|TRBJ1-5
CASVSTGAGQPQHF
TGTGCCAGCGTTTCAACAGGGGCTGGACAGCCCCAGCATTTT
>TRBV4-1|NA|NA|TRBJ2-7
CASSRDAGSPSYEQYF
TGCGCCAGCAGCCGAGATGCGGGGAGTCCCTCCTACGAGCAGTACTTC
>TRBV19|NA|NA|TRBJ2-1
CASSPPGGLNNEQFF
TGTGCCAGTAGTCCCCCGGGTGGACTCAACAATGAGCAGTTCTTC
>TRBV5-1|few|NA|TRBJ2-4
CASSFSGQYF
TGCGCCAGCAGCTTCAGCGGTCAGTACTTC
>TRBV10-3|few|NA|TRBJ2-7
CAIRRQGEDEQYF
TGTGCCATCAGGAGGCAGGGGGAGGACGAGCAGTACTTC
>TRBV10-3|few|NA|TRBJ2-5
CAISEEATGRETQYF
TGTGCCATCAGTGAGGAGGCGACAGGGAGGGAGACCCAGTACTTC